This paragraph covers one T cell receptor beta chain sequence. These data belong to a study of blood T cell repertoires in COVID-19. The wider study: COVID-19 samples from acute and convalescent phases originated in the United States, Italy and Spain. From T cells, B-cell-depleted T cells, or PBMCs came the material, which was cDNA or gDNA.

In the authors' workflow: Scientists estimated how many nucleated cells there were by amplifying reference gene primers. The repertoire was sequenced with immunoSEQ multiplex PCR; TCRdb's copy has only in-frame clones and lacks some. From that table come the V and J calls and clone size; the DNA was used to work out D and trimming. The sample holds 120,000 or so clones, about 90% seen once. This sequence was found in a human donor in a cohort sampled during active COVID-19. Sequenced material: peripheral blood.

CDR3 nucleotide sequence: TGTGCCAGCAGCTACGCGGGGACCTACGAGCAGTACTTC. Protein sequence: CASSYAGTYEQYF. The V and J genes are TRBV7-6 and TRBJ2-7; possible D gene TRBD2, 6 bases. The CDR3 extends over 13 amino acids. Trimming took 4 bases from V and 2 from J, leaving 9 bases between them. Germline loops: CDR1 SGHVS, CDR2 FNYEAQ.